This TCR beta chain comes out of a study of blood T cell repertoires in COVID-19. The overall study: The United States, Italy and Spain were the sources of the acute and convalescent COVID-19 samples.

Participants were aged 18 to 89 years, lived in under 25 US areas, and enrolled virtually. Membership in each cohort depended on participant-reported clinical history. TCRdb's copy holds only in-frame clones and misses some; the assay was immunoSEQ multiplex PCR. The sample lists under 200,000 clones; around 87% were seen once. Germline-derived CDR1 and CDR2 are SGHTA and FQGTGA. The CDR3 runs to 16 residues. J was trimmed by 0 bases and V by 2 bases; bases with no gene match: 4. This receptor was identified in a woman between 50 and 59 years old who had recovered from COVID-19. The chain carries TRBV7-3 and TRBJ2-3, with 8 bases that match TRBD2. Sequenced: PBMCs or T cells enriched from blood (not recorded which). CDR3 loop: CASSLWAGGSTDTQYF. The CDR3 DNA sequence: TGTGCCAGCAGCTTATGGGCGGGGGGCAGCACAGATACGCAGTATTTT.